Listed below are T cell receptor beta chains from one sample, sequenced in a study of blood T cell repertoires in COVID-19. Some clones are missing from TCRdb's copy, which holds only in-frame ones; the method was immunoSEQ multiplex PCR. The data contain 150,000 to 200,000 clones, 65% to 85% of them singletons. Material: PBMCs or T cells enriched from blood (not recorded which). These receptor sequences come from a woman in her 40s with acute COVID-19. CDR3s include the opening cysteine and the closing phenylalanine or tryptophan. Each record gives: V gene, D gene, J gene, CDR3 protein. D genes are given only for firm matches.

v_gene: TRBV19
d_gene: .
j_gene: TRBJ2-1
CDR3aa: CASSGGPNGTNEQFF

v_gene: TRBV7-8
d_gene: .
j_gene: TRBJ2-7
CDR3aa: CASSLDEVGQNFYEQYF

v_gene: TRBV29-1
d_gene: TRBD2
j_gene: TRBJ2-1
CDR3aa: CSAPGGSSYNEQFF

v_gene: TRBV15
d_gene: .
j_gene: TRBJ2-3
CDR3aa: CATSRDKLEPPDTQYF

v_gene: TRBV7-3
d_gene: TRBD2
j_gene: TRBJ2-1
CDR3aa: CASSPPGGYNEQFF

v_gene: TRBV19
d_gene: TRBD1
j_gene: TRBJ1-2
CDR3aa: CASSMDRGNNYGYTF

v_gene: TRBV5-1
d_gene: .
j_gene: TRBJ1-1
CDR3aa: CASSSDRHAEAFF

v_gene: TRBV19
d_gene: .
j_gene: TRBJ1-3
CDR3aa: CASSMRAFSGNTIYF

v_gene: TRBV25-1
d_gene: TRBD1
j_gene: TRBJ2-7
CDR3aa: CASRGTGMAYEQYF

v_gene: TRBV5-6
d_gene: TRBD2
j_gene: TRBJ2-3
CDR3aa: CASSLGLAGQKFPDTQYF

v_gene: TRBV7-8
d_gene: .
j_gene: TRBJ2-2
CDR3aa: CASSTLGVTGELFF

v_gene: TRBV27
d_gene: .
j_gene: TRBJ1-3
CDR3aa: CASSSNRFGNTIYF

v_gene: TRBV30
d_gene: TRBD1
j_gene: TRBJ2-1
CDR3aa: CAWDRGSLVNEQFF

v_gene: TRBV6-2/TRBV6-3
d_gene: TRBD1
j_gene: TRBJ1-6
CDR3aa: CASSRDSQAPLHF

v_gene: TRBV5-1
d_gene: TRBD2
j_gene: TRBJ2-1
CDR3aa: CASSSSGGYNEQFF

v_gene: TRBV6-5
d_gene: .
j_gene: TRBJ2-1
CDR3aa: CASLSRISYNEQFF

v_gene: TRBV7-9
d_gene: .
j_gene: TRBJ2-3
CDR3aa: CASSLDGRRGDTQYF

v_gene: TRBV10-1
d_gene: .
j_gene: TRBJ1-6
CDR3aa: CASSEPDNSPLHF

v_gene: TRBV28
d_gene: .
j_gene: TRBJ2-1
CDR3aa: CASSPALASEQFF

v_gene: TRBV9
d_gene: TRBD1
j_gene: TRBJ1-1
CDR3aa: CASSGRGQGALTMNTEAFF

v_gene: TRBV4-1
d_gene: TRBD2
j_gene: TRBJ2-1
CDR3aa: CASSQDSSGRNNEQFF

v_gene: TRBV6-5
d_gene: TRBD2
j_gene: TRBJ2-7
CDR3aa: CASMTSGGSYEQYF

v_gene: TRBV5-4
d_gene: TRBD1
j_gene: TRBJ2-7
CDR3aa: CASSLLTGAPLEQYF

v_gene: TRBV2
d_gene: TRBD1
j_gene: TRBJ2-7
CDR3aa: CASSERGTGVHEQYF

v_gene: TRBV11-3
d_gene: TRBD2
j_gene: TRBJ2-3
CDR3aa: CASSLLAGGLNTQYF

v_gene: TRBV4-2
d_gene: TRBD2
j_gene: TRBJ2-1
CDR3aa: CASSPRSVGGPGLAGDHNEQFF

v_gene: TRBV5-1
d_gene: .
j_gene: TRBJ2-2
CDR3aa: CASSPGQNTGELFF

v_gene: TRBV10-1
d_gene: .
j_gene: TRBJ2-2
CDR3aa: CASSEGTGPPNTGELFF

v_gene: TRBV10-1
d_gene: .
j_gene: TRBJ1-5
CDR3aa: CASSECENSNQPQHF

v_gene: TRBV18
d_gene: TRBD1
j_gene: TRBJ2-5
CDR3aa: CASSPPKRGREETQYF

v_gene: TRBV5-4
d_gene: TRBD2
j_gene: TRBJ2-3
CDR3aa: CASSLGGWSGRAVDTQYF

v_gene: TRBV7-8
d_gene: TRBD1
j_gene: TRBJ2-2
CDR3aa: CASSSLDRGNTGELFF

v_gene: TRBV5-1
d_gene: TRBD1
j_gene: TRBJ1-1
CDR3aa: CASSSGTGGTEAFF

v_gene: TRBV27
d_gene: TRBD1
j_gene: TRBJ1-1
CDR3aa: CASSLATGAGDTEAFF

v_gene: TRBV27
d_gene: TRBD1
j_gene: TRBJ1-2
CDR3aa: CASSLSGTGNYGYTF

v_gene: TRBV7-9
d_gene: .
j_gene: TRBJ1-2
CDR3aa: CASSLVSLSNYGYTF

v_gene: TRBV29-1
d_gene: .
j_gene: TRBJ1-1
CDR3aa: CSAGPERGTEAFF

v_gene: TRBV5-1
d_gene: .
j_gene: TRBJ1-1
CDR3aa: CASSLPDRTTEAFF

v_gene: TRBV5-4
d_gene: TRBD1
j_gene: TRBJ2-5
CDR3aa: CASSNGQGWETQYF

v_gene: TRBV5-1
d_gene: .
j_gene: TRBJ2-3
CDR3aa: CASSLEGGRTDTQYF

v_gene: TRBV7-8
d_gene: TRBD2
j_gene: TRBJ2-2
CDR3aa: CASSPRTSGRNTGELFF

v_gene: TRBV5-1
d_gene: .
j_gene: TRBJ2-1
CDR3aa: CASSLEGGLRTRYNEQFF

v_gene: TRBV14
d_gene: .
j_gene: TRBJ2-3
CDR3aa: CASSLAGGGDTQYF

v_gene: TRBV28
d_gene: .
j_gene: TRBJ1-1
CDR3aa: CASSLSVGAAAFPEAFF

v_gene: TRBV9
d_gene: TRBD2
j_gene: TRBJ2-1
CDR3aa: CASSSSGSHEQFF

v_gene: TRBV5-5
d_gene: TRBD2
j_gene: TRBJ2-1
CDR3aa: CASGLTSGFHEGFF

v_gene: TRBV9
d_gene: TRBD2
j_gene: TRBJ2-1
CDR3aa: CASSVSGTSYNEQFF

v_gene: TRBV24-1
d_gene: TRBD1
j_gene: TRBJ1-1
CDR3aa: CATKDREDTEAFF

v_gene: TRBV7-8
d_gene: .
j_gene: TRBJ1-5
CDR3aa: CASRPQGESAQHF

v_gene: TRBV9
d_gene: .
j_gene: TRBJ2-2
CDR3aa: CASSVGERRWAGELFF

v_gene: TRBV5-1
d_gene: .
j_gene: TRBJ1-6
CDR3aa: CASSLGTGSNSPLHF

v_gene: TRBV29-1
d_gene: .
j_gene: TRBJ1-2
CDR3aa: CSVDPGTNYGYTF

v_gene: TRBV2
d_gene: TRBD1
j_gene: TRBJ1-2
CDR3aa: CASIPPRGLAGTGVGYTF

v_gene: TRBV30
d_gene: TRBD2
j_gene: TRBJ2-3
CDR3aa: CAWSKGTSGSLDTQYF

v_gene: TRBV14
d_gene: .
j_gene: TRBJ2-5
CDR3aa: CASSLWGQETQYF

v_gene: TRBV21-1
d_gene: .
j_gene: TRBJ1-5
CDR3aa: CASSKEEGEGWVQPQHF

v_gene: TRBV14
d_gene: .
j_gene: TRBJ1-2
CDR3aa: CASSRGLAGYTF

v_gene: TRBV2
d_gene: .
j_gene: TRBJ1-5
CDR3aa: CASWEGLYSNQPQHF

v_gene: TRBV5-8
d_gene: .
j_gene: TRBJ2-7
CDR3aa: CASTLISYEQYF

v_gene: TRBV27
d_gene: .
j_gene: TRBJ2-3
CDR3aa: CASSTDLGGADTQYF